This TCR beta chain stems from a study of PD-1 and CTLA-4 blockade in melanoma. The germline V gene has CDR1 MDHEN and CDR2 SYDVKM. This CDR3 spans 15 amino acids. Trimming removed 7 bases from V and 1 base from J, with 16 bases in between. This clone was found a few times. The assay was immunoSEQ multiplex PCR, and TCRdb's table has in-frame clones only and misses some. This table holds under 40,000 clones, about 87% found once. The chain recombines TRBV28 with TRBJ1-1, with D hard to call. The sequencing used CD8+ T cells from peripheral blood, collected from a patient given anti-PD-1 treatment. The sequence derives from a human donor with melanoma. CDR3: CASTPYGRTNTEAFF. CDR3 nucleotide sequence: TGTGCCAGCACCCCCTATGGACGTACGAACACTGAAGCTTTCTTT.